These T cell receptor beta chains were read from a single sample in a study of CD8 T cells in ankylosing spondylitis. One entry per CDR3 protein results from TCRdb running MiXCR on the 5' RACE reads. The sample lists just under 350,000 distinct CDR3 sequences, about 15% occurring once. The sequencing sample was made of blood, either unsorted or a sorted T cell fraction (not recorded which). Receptors originate from a male donor with ankylosing spondylitis or in good health (not recorded which). Both conserved end residues are part of each CDR3. Each record gives: V gene, clone size, D gene, CDR3 length, J gene, CDR3 DNA, CDR3 protein. The D gene is left open where the match is weak. Rows may omit the clone size; those that give it use once, few, many or a size class.

>TRBV12-3/TRBV12-4|-|-|13|TRBJ2-4
TGTGCCAGCAGTCGGGACGAAGCGAACATTCAGTACTTC
CASSRDEANIQYF
>TRBV7-2|many|TRBD2|14|TRBJ2-3
TGTGCCAGCAGCTTATTAGCGGGAGAGGATACGCAGTATTTT
CASSLLAGEDTQYF
>TRBV20-1|-|-|14|TRBJ1-1
TGCAGTGCTCGGGCTGGCAGCTTGAACACTGAAGCTTTCTTT
CSARAGSLNTEAFF
>TRBV5-5|-|-|16|TRBJ1-6
TGTGCCAGCAGCTGGCAGACGGGGAGGGATAATTCACCCCTCCACTTT
CASSWQTGRDNSPLHF
>TRBV6-5|-|TRBD1|13|TRBJ1-2
TGTGCCAGCAGTTACCGACAGGGTACTGGCTACACCTTC
CASSYRQGTGYTF
>TRBV3-1|-|-|16|TRBJ2-4
TGTGCCAGCAGCCACCTACAGGGAAGGAGCAAAAACATTCAGTACTTC
CASSHLQGRSKNIQYF
>TRBV10-3|-|-|14|TRBJ2-1
TGTGCCACCCTGGAAGAGGGGTCCTACAATGAGCAGTTCTTC
CATLEEGSYNEQFF
>TRBV11-2|few|-|15|TRBJ1-2
TGTGCCAGCAGCTTAGGGACATCGGGTGTCTATGGCTACACCTTC
CASSLGTSGVYGYTF
>TRBV29-1|once|TRBD1|12|TRBJ2-1
TGCAGCGTTGGGGACAGGTACAATGAGCAGTTCTTC
CSVGDRYNEQFF
>TRBV12-3/TRBV12-4|few|TRBD1|16|TRBJ1-1
TGTGCCAGCAGTTTACCGACAGGGATGGCGAACACTGAAGCTTTCTTT
CASSLPTGMANTEAFF
>TRBV7-2|-|TRBD2|16|TRBJ2-3
TGTGCCAGCAGCTTGGCGGGGGGGCCTGCCACAGATACGCAGTATTTT
CASSLAGGPATDTQYF
>TRBV12-3/TRBV12-4|-|TRBD2|14|TRBJ2-7
TGTGCCAGCACTGCAGCGGGAGGGCCTTACGAGCAGTACTTC
CASTAAGGPYEQYF
>TRBV5-1|many|TRBD1|15|TRBJ2-7
TGCGCCAGCAGCTTCATCGGACAGGGTGGTTACGAGCAGTACTTC
CASSFIGQGGYEQYF
>TRBV3-1|-|-|14|TRBJ1-2
TGTGCCAGCAGCCAAGATATGACCTTGGCCGGCTACACCTTC
CASSQDMTLAGYTF
>TRBV11-2|-|-|14|TRBJ2-7
TGTGCCAGCAGCTTAGTGGTAGACTCCTACGAGCAGTACTTC
CASSLVVDSYEQYF